These T cell receptor beta chains were read from a single sample in a study of T cell repertoires in cytomegalovirus infection. Antigen specificity for these receptors is unknown. TCRdb passed the reads through MiXCR, listing each CDR3 protein once. The sample consists of roughly 350,000 distinct CDR3 sequences, just under 35% of them appearing once. The sequencing here drew on cultured PBMCs, taken from culture after CMV antigen stimulation. These receptors were collected from a human donor in good health (CMV status not recorded). Some clones in this sample may be carry-over from other donors' samples. The CDR3 runs from the conserved cysteine through the conserved F or W. The D gene is left open where the match is weak. Rows may omit the clone size; those that give it use once, few, many or a size class.

J gene: TRBJ2-1
D gene: TRBD2
V gene: TRBV24-1
clone size: .
CDR3 length: 16
CDR3 DNA: TGTACCACCAGTGATAACCCCGGGACTACATACAATGAGCAGTTCTTC
CDR3 protein: CTTSDNPGTTYNEQFF

J gene: TRBJ2-1
D gene: TRBD2
V gene: TRBV7-2
clone size: .
CDR3 length: 15
CDR3 DNA: TGTGCCAGCAGCCGACTAGCGGGGTTCAACAATGAGCAGTTCTTC
CDR3 protein: CASSRLAGFNNEQFF

J gene: TRBJ2-5
D gene: .
V gene: TRBV6-8
clone size: .
CDR3 length: 13
CDR3 DNA: TGTGCCAGCAGTCCCCCGGGACACCCGACCCAGTACTTC
CDR3 protein: CASSPPGHPTQYF

J gene: TRBJ2-7
D gene: TRBD2
V gene: TRBV28
clone size: few
CDR3 length: 15
CDR3 DNA: TGTGCCAGCATGGGACTAGCGGTTAGCTCCTACGAGCAGTACTTC
CDR3 protein: CASMGLAVSSYEQYF

J gene: TRBJ1-1
D gene: .
V gene: TRBV4-3
clone size: .
CDR3 length: 14
CDR3 DNA: TGCGCCAGCAGCCAAGATAGTCAGTCGGTTGAAGCTTTCTTT
CDR3 protein: CASSQDSQSVEAFF

J gene: TRBJ2-1
D gene: .
V gene: TRBV6-2/TRBV6-3
clone size: .
CDR3 length: 13
CDR3 DNA: TGTGCCAGCATCACTCTCGGGGGCAATGAGCAGTTCTTC
CDR3 protein: CASITLGGNEQFF

J gene: TRBJ1-1
D gene: .
V gene: TRBV24-1
clone size: .
CDR3 length: 13
CDR3 DNA: TGTGCCACCAGTGGCCCCGGGACGGCTGAAGCTTTCTTT
CDR3 protein: CATSGPGTAEAFF

J gene: TRBJ1-1
D gene: .
V gene: TRBV6-2/TRBV6-3
clone size: .
CDR3 length: 15
CDR3 DNA: TGTGCCAGCAGTTATCCCCAGGCAGGTCGGACTGAAGCTTTCTTT
CDR3 protein: CASSYPQAGRTEAFF

J gene: TRBJ2-5
D gene: .
V gene: TRBV20-1
clone size: .
CDR3 length: 12
CDR3 DNA: TGCAGTGCTAGCCGACCCGGAGGGACCCAGTACTTC
CDR3 protein: CSASRPGGTQYF

J gene: TRBJ2-6
D gene: .
V gene: TRBV11-2
clone size: few
CDR3 length: 17
CDR3 DNA: TGTGCCAGCCCTCAGGCTGCCGGCTACTCTGGGGCCAACGTCCTGACTTTC
CDR3 protein: CASPQAAGYSGANVLTF

J gene: TRBJ1-3
D gene: .
V gene: TRBV7-2
clone size: .
CDR3 length: 14
CDR3 DNA: TGTGCCATCAGCTTAAAAAGCGGAGGAAACACCATATATTTT
CDR3 protein: CAISLKSGGNTIYF

J gene: TRBJ2-3
D gene: TRBD2
V gene: TRBV5-3
clone size: .
CDR3 length: 16
CDR3 DNA: TGTGCCAGAAGCCCCTGGACTAGCGGGAGACCAGATACGCAGTATTTT
CDR3 protein: CARSPWTSGRPDTQYF

J gene: TRBJ2-5
D gene: TRBD2
V gene: TRBV7-2
clone size: few
CDR3 length: 15
CDR3 DNA: TGTGCCAGCAGCTTCAATAGCGGGGAACAAGAGACCCAGTACTTC
CDR3 protein: CASSFNSGEQETQYF

J gene: TRBJ2-7
D gene: .
V gene: TRBV28
clone size: many
CDR3 length: 12
CDR3 DNA: TGTGCCACCACAGAGTGGGGGTTCGAGCAGTACTTC
CDR3 protein: CATTEWGFEQYF

J gene: TRBJ2-5
D gene: .
V gene: TRBV27
clone size: .
CDR3 length: 12
CDR3 DNA: TGTGCCAGCAGTCCGTTAAGAGGGACCCAGTACTTC
CDR3 protein: CASSPLRGTQYF

J gene: TRBJ2-1
D gene: TRBD2
V gene: TRBV9
clone size: .
CDR3 length: 15
CDR3 DNA: TGTGCCAGCAGCGTAGTAGCGGGAGGGACAAATGAGCAGTTCTTC
CDR3 protein: CASSVVAGGTNEQFF

J gene: TRBJ1-1
D gene: .
V gene: TRBV20-1
clone size: .
CDR3 length: 13
CDR3 DNA: TGCAGTGGCTCAGTGCCCGGATGGACTGAAGCTTTCTTT
CDR3 protein: CSGSVPGWTEAFF

J gene: TRBJ2-1
D gene: TRBD1
V gene: TRBV12-5
clone size: .
CDR3 length: 14
CDR3 DNA: TGTGCTAGTGGTTTGGGGATGACAGGGACTGAGCAGTTCTTC
CDR3 protein: CASGLGMTGTEQFF

J gene: TRBJ2-3
D gene: .
V gene: TRBV28
clone size: .
CDR3 length: 13
CDR3 DNA: TGTGCCAGCAGGACACCGAGCACAGATACGCAGTATTTT
CDR3 protein: CASRTPSTDTQYF

J gene: TRBJ1-6
D gene: TRBD1
V gene: TRBV6-8
clone size: .
CDR3 length: 14
CDR3 DNA: TGTGCCAGCAGCCCAGACAGGGGTTCTCCACCCCTCCACTTT
CDR3 protein: CASSPDRGSPPLHF

J gene: TRBJ1-1
D gene: .
V gene: TRBV20-1
clone size: few
CDR3 length: 14
CDR3 DNA: TGCAGTGCTAGAGTGCAGGTGAGGAACACTGAAGCTTTCTTT
CDR3 protein: CSARVQVRNTEAFF

J gene: TRBJ2-3
D gene: TRBD2
V gene: TRBV7-2
clone size: .
CDR3 length: 15
CDR3 DNA: TGTGCCAGCAGTTATTGGACTAGCGGCACAGATACGCAGTATTTT
CDR3 protein: CASSYWTSGTDTQYF

J gene: TRBJ1-2
D gene: .
V gene: TRBV6-2/TRBV6-3
clone size: .
CDR3 length: 15
CDR3 DNA: TGTGCCAGCAGTTACGGATTACCCACAACCTATGGCTACACCTTC
CDR3 protein: CASSYGLPTTYGYTF

J gene: TRBJ2-3
D gene: TRBD2
V gene: TRBV29-1
clone size: .
CDR3 length: 17
CDR3 DNA: TGCAGCGTTGAAGCCCAGTTCAGCGGGAAAGTCGCAGATACGCAGTATTTT
CDR3 protein: CSVEAQFSGKVADTQYF

J gene: TRBJ2-1
D gene: TRBD2
V gene: TRBV5-1
clone size: .
CDR3 length: 18
CDR3 DNA: TGCGCCAGCAGCTCCGGGACTAGCGGGAGGGTCGCGTACAATGAGCAGTTCTTC
CDR3 protein: CASSSGTSGRVAYNEQFF

J gene: TRBJ2-1
D gene: TRBD2
V gene: TRBV19
clone size: few
CDR3 length: 18
CDR3 DNA: TGTGCCAGTAGTATAGGGTTGGGTGGGCGGGAGGCCATTTCCGAGCAGTTCTTC
CDR3 protein: CASSIGLGGREAISEQFF

J gene: TRBJ1-2
D gene: TRBD1
V gene: TRBV12-3/TRBV12-4
clone size: .
CDR3 length: 13
CDR3 DNA: TGTGCCAGCAGTTTGGTTTCAGGGGGGGGGGGGACCTTC
CDR3 protein: CASSLVSGGGGTF

J gene: TRBJ2-4
D gene: .
V gene: TRBV6-2/TRBV6-3
clone size: .
CDR3 length: 16
CDR3 DNA: TGTGCCAGCAGTCCACAGCGGCGTTTAGCCAAAAACATTCAGTACTTC
CDR3 protein: CASSPQRRLAKNIQYF

J gene: TRBJ2-5
D gene: .
V gene: TRBV7-2
clone size: few
CDR3 length: 13
CDR3 DNA: TGTGCCAGCAGTCCGCCCCCTCATCAGACCCAGTACTTC
CDR3 protein: CASSPPPHQTQYF